A single sample gave rise to the 14 T cell receptor beta chains below, sequenced in a study of somatic mutations in cytotoxic T cells in rheumatoid arthritis. The method was immunoSEQ multiplex PCR; TCRdb's version includes in-frame clones alone and lacks a portion of them. The sample records about 2,300 clones, around four fifths being singletons. Sequencing used CD8+ T cells sorted from blood. These receptor sequences come from a woman aged 70-85 years with rheumatoid arthritis.

The V and J genes are TRBV10-2 and TRBJ2-1; perhaps TRBD2 as D (7 bases). CDR1 and CDR2 (germline): WSHSY, SAAADI. Between the trimmed V and J ends, which lost 4 bases and 2 bases, there was a span of 15 bases. The CDR3 is 16 residues long. The DNA for the CDR3 is TGCGCCAGCAGTGGTAGGTCGGGGGGCCCCTACAATGAGCAGTTCTTC. Translated, it gives CASSGRSGGPYNEQFF.

The genes are TRBV30 and TRBJ2-7, with a tentative D call TRBD1 (5 bases). Germline V gene lookup returns CDR1 GTSNPN and CDR2 SVGIG (reference sequence). The CDR3 is 14 residues long. V lost 5 bases to trimming and J lost 2 bases, with 16 bases between them. CDR3 amino acids: CAWHPPTDTYEQYF. CDR3 nucleotide sequence: TGTGCCTGGCACCCGCCGACAGATACCTACGAGCAGTACTTC.

This clone has just one count. CDR3 amino acids: CASSPTGTSVFDEQFF. Here the CDR3 DNA reads TGTGCCAGCAGCCCGACCGGGACTAGCGTCTTTGATGAGCAGTTCTTC. The chain combines TRBV7-9 with TRBJ2-1, with 10 bases fitting TRBD2. The CDR3 has 16 amino acids. Germline lookup yields CDR1 SEHNR and CDR2 FQNEAQ (reference sequence). The J segment lost 8 bases and the V segment lost 5 bases, leaving 12 bases of the junction unmatched.

This chain uses TRBV18 with TRBJ2-3, with D possibly being TRBD1 (6 bases). Germline lookup yields CDR1 KGHSH and CDR2 LQKENI. The V gene lost 2 bases and the J gene lost 0 bases, with 9 bases spanning the gap. This CDR3 comprises 15 residues. The CDR3 loop reads CASSPRTDSTDTQYF. CDR3 nucleotide sequence: TGTGCCAGCTCACCAAGGACAGATAGCACAGATACGCAGTATTTT.

V is TRBV7-9 and J is TRBJ1-4; D gene uncertain. Between the trimmed V and J ends, which lost 5 bases and 6 bases, there was a span of 4 bases. Germline values: CDR1 SEHNR, CDR2 FQNEAQ (reference sequence). CDR3 length: 11 residues. The DNA of the CDR3 is TGTGCCAGCAGCACGGATGAAAAACTGTTTTTT. As protein: CASSTDEKLFF. The variable domain in full, with the rest retrieved from reference TRBV7-9 and TRBJ1-4, is DTGVSQNPRHKITKRGQNVTFRCDPISEHNRLYWYRQTLGQGPEFLTYFQNEAQLEKSRLLSDRFSAERPKGSFSTLEIQRTEQGDSAMYLCASSTDEKLFFGSGTQLSVL.

As for this clone: One end of the junction fails to match germline, which may point to a read error. The same CDR3 is also encoded by other DNA sequences in this sample. This sequence joins TRBV27 and TRBJ1-6, with 7 bases identical to TRBD1. Germline CDR1 is MNHEY and CDR2 is SMNVEV (reference sequence). This CDR3 has 14 amino acids. The CDR3 coding sequence is TGTGCCAGCAGAGACAGGGTTCGCAATTCCCCCCTCCACTTT. It is translated as CASRDRVRNSPLHF.

The gene calls are TRBV7-9 and TRBJ2-1; D is possibly TRBD1 (5 bases). V gave up 5 bases and J gave up 10 bases, with 21 bases separating them. Per the germline V gene, CDR1 is SEHNR and CDR2 is FQNEAQ (reference sequence). This CDR3 has 15 amino acids. As DNA, the CDR3 is TGTGCCAGCAGCCCAGGACAAGGGGAAGCAGACGAGCAGTTCTTC. Protein: CASSPGQGEADEQFF.

This chain links TRBV7-8 with TRBJ2-1; TRBD2 aligns across 13 bases. Per the germline V gene, CDR1 is SGHVS and CDR2 is FQNEAQ. CDR3 size: 16 residues. With V trimmed by 5 bases and J by 5 bases, 6 bases remained unmatched. The CDR3 DNA follows: TGTGCCAGCAGCGCCAGACTAGCGGGAGGCCACAATGAGCAGTTCTTC. Its protein product is CASSARLAGGHNEQFF.

The chain is built from TRBV12-5 and TRBJ2-7, with TRBD1 matching 11 bases. J was trimmed by 5 bases and V by 2 bases; bases with no gene match: 11. The germline gives CDR1 LGHNT, CDR2 FRNRAP. This CDR3 region has 17 residues. CDR3 nucleotide sequence: TGTGCTAGTGGTTTGACCCCCCCGGACAGGGGGCTGAACGAGCAGTACTTC. It encodes CASGLTPPDRGLNEQYF.

V and J are TRBV18 and TRBJ2-6; 8 nucleotides align to TRBD1. After removal of 5 bases from V and 4 bases from J, the junction contained 10 bases not matched to a gene. The CDR3 contains 17 residues. The germline CDR1 and CDR2 sequences are KGHSH and LQKENI. CDR3 loop: CASSSRPTGDGANVLTF. The CDR3 nucleotides read TGTGCCAGCTCATCACGACCGACAGGGGACGGGGCCAACGTCCTGACTTTC.

The rearrangement links TRBV9 to TRBJ2-1, with TRBD2 matching 8 bases. The J segment lost 5 bases and the V segment lost 0 bases, leaving 10 bases of the junction unmatched. The CDR3 spans 17 residues. Germline V lookup: CDR1 SGDLS, CDR2 YYNGEE. This CDR3 is CASSVGAGGGINNEQFF. As DNA, the CDR3 is TGTGCCAGCAGCGTAGGGGCGGGGGGTGGAATCAACAATGAGCAGTTCTTC.

The chain combines TRBV7-6 with TRBJ1-2; maybe TRBD1 (6 bases). V was cut by 11 bases and J by 6 bases, with 19 bases left in between. In germline, CDR1 is SGHVS, CDR2 FNYEAQ. The CDR3 covers 13 residues. Here the CDR3 reads CAVGSGAEDGYTF. CDR3 in DNA: TGTGCCGTTGGGTCAGGGGCGGAGGATGGCTACACCTTC.

The rearrangement uses TRBV11-3 and TRBJ2-3; 13 bases fit TRBD2. CDR3 length: 16 amino acids. V dropped 5 bases and J dropped 5; count of bases not matched to a gene: 7. Germline V CDR1 and CDR2: SGHNT, YENEEA. CDR3 in DNA: TGTGCCAGCAGCCCACTAGCGGGAGGGCCGGGAGATACGCAGTATTTT. Protein product: CASSPLAGGPGDTQYF.

The chain couples TRBV13 to TRBJ2-1; 9 nucleotides line up with TRBD2. Germline V gene sequence: CDR1 PRHDT, CDR2 FYEKMQ (reference sequence). Losses at the gene ends were 1 base for V and 5 bases for J; bases not matched to a gene: 3. This CDR3 spans 15 amino acids. CDR3 amino acids: CASSLASGTDNEQFF. For the CDR3, the DNA is TGTGCCAGCAGCTTAGCTAGCGGGACGGACAATGAGCAGTTCTTC.